This is a list of T cell receptor beta chains from one sample in a study of response to subunit inactivated influenza vaccine. Each CDR3 protein gets one entry after TCRdb re-called the RT-PCR reads with MiXCR. The sample lists over 650,000 distinct CDR3 sequences; 15% to 20% were seen once. The sample here was PBMCs from blood, taken about 5 days after vaccination. Every receptor here comes from a man aged 50 to 59 who received an inactivated influenza vaccine. Each CDR3 is given without its conserved first and last residue.

v_gene	j_gene	len	CDR3aa
TRBV11-2	TRBJ2-5	12	ASSSQGVRETQY
TRBV4-2	TRBJ1-4	14	ASSQDRGKGGEKLF
TRBV4-3	TRBJ2-1	13	ASSQEAGNYNEQF
TRBV20-1	TRBJ1-6	12	SARNQGFNSPLH
TRBV20-1	TRBJ2-1	13	SARSDGSSYNEQF
TRBV29-1	TRBJ2-2	13	SVTHTGGNTGELF
TRBV23-1	TRBJ2-1	10	ASSQSPGEKF
TRBV4-2	TRBJ1-4	15	ASSQDPSGIGAEKLF
TRBV6-1	TRBJ2-5	11	ASSKDSQETQY
TRBV20-1	TRBJ2-3	14	SARDSKRSSTDTQY
TRBV20-1	TRBJ1-2	10	SAGQGNYGYT
TRBV29-1	TRBJ2-7	11	SVEVGPSYEQY
TRBV9	TRBJ2-7	12	ASSVGPGSYEQY
TRBV6-5	TRBJ2-7	13	ASSLSAGGPYEQY
TRBV30	TRBJ2-3	12	AWKEGQLTDTQY
TRBV6-1	TRBJ2-3	12	ASRIAGGADTQY
TRBV10-3	TRBJ2-3	10	AISSVTDTQY
TRBV7-9	TRBJ2-2	13	ASNPRTGPAGELF
TRBV28	TRBJ1-5	10	ASLTGRSPQH
TRBV29-1	TRBJ2-3	11	SAGLAGPDTQY
TRBV6-2/TRBV6-3	TRBJ1-5	16	ASSYSLSREMSNQPQH
TRBV7-2	TRBJ1-5	13	ASSLAARGEQPQH
TRBV12-3/TRBV12-4	TRBJ2-6	13	ASSLGWAGANVLT
TRBV7-3	TRBJ2-1	13	ASSPPGTRYNEQF
TRBV6-2/TRBV6-3	TRBJ2-2	11	ASRRPGDGELF
TRBV20-1	TRBJ2-4	14	SASRTGSTAKNIQY
TRBV7-9	TRBJ2-7	12	ASSPTGGYNEQY
TRBV20-1	TRBJ2-3	14	RAGTSGGRGTDTQY
TRBV20-1	TRBJ2-5	13	SARGVGPGGETQY
TRBV11-2	TRBJ2-3	17	ASSPVIIAGGRGTDTQY
TRBV3-1	TRBJ2-1	15	ASSQGLGTSSYNEQF
TRBV11-2	TRBJ2-1	12	ASSRTSGSNEQF
TRBV7-9	TRBJ1-2	15	ASSLGVWVEGAYGYT
TRBV11-2	TRBJ2-1	14	ASSLQLAGGRNEQF
TRBV25-1	TRBJ2-5	12	ASSEYMEGETQY
TRBV20-1	TRBJ1-1	13	SARTPRGVNTEAF
TRBV10-3	TRBJ2-1	10	AISEGRNEQF
TRBV20-1	TRBJ2-7	16	SARVGWSPGGQNYEQY
TRBV20-1	TRBJ1-2	8	SARAEGYT
TRBV5-1	TRBJ2-3	14	ASSLAGRGRTDTQY
TRBV29-1	TRBJ2-1	12	SVQTGTDNNEQF
TRBV7-9	TRBJ2-5	10	ASSRREETQY
TRBV12-3/TRBV12-4	TRBJ1-2	14	ASSLVFGQARRGYT
TRBV20-1	TRBJ2-1	14	SARDYLRSSYNEQF
TRBV6-5	TRBJ1-6	16	ASSYSIPASSYNSPLH
TRBV29-1	TRBJ1-1	14	SVEDLAAGANTEAF
TRBV2	TRBJ2-2	11	ASTQDQTGELF